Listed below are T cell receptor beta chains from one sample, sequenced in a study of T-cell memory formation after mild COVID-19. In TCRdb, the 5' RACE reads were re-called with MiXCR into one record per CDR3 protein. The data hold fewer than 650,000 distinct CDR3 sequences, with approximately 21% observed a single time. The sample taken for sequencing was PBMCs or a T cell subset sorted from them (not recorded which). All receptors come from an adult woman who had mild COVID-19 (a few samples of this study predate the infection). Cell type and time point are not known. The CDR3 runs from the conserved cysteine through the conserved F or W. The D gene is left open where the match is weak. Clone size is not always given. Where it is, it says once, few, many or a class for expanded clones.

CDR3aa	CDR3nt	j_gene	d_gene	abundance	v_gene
CSVSRVLSTDTQYF	TGCAGCGTTTCGAGGGTCCTTAGCACAGATACGCAGTATTTT	TRBJ2-3	.	few	TRBV29-1
CSAREGDKNQPQHF	TGCAGTGCTAGAGAGGGGGACAAGAATCAGCCCCAGCATTTT	TRBJ1-5	.	few	TRBV20-1
CASSPGLQEDGYTF	TGTGCCAGCAGCCCTGGACTACAGGAGGATGGCTACACCTTC	TRBJ1-2	.	few	TRBV4-2
CAISETAGQLSTDTQYF	TGTGCCATCAGTGAGACGGCGGGACAGCTTAGCACAGATACGCAGTATTTT	TRBJ2-3	.	many	TRBV10-3
CASSLNSPSSGGVGRFF	TGTGCCAGCAGCTTAAATTCCCCTAGCAGCGGGGGGGTAGGTCGGTTCTTC	TRBJ2-1	TRBD2	.	TRBV7-3
CASSRTGTRYADTQYF	TGTGCCAGCAGCCGCACCGGGACTAGGTACGCAGATACGCAGTATTTT	TRBJ2-3	TRBD2	many	TRBV7-8
CAWNMGTNNSPLHF	TGTGCCTGGAACATGGGGACTAATAATTCACCCCTCCACTTT	TRBJ1-6	.	many	TRBV30
CASSLNGQGARGYTF	TGTGCCAGCAGTTTGAATGGACAGGGGGCGAGAGGCTACACCTTC	TRBJ1-2	TRBD1	few	TRBV12-3/TRBV12-4
CASIGPLENTIYF	TGTGCCAGTATTGGGCCGCTGGAAAACACCATATATTTT	TRBJ1-3	.	.	TRBV19
CASSQDLGGYTF	TGCGCCAGCAGCCAAGATCTGGGGGGCTACACCTTC	TRBJ1-2	.	few	TRBV4-1
CSAGGASGATGETQYF	TGCAGTGCCGGAGGGGCTAGCGGGGCGACGGGTGAGACCCAGTACTTC	TRBJ2-5	TRBD2	few	TRBV20-1